Listed below are T cell receptor beta chains from one sample, sequenced in a study of T cell changes during pregnancy in multiple sclerosis. Profiling relied on immunoSEQ multiplex PCR, and the TCRdb table lists in-frame clones only, not all of them. The sample lists some 49,000 clones; 90% were seen once. Sequenced here: peripheral blood, sampled after pregnancy. These TCRs come from a female donor in good health, enrolled as a control in a pregnancy study. Both conserved end residues are part of each CDR3. The D gene is left open where the match is weak. The size of a clone is reported for some rows only, either as once, few or many, or as a class for expanded clones.

d_gene	v_gene	abundance	j_gene	CDR3nt	CDR3aa
TRBD2	TRBV30	.	TRBJ2-7	TGTGCCTGGACCGGACTAGGCGGTACTCTCGAGCAGTACTTC	CAWTGLGGTLEQYF
TRBD1	TRBV28	.	TRBJ1-5	TGTGCCAGCAGTCAACAGGGGGTACGGCAGCCCCAGCATTTT	CASSQQGVRQPQHF
TRBD2	TRBV6-5	.	TRBJ2-3	TGTGCCAGCAGTTACGGGGGGGCAGATACGCAGTATTTT	CASSYGGADTQYF
TRBD1	TRBV6-1	.	TRBJ2-7	TGTGCCAGCAGGCAGACAGGGGCCTACGAGCAGTACTTC	CASRQTGAYEQYF
.	TRBV5-5	.	TRBJ2-7	TGTGCCAGCAGCTCCGCGGGGAGATCGTACGAGCAGTACTTC	CASSSAGRSYEQYF
TRBD1	TRBV29-1	.	TRBJ1-4	TGCAGCGTTGAGACCCCCGACAGGGATGAGGAAAAACTGTTTTTT	CSVETPDRDEEKLFF
.	TRBV15	.	TRBJ1-4	TGTGCCACCTCCGGCGCACAGGGAACTAATGAAAAACTGTTTTTT	CATSGAQGTNEKLFF
.	TRBV7-3	.	TRBJ2-3	TGTGCCAGCAGCCACTTGGGGCTGGATAGCACAGATGCGCAGTATTTT	CASSHLGLDSTDAQYF
.	TRBV6-4	.	TRBJ2-3	TGTGCCAGCAGCCAAACAGGGGGGGGGCACACAGATACGCAGTATTTT	CASSQTGGGHTDTQYF
.	TRBV7-3	.	TRBJ1-6	TGTGCCAGCAGCTTAAGAGGGTTTAATTCACCCCTCCACTTT	CASSLRGFNSPLHF
TRBD2	TRBV27	.	TRBJ2-7	TGTGCCAGCATTCGGACTAGCGGGCCCTACGAGCAGTACTTC	CASIRTSGPYEQYF
TRBD1	TRBV7-8	few	TRBJ1-2	TGTGCCAGCAGCTCGCAGGGACAGGACTATGGCTACACCTTC	CASSSQGQDYGYTF
TRBD2	TRBV13	.	TRBJ2-3	TGTGCCAGCAGCTCAATAGCGGGGGCGCCCACAGATACGCAGTATTTT	CASSSIAGAPTDTQYF
TRBD2	TRBV2	.	TRBJ2-3	TGTGCCAGCAGAAGCGGGGGGTACACAGATACGCAGTATTTT	CASRSGGYTDTQYF
TRBD2	TRBV28	.	TRBJ2-7	TGTGCCAGCAGTTTGGCCCCTTTCGAACTAGCGGGTTCCTACGAGCAGTACTTC	CASSLAPFELAGSYEQYF
.	TRBV6-6	once	TRBJ2-1	TGTGCCAGCTACCCTACCATCTCCTACAATGAGCAGTTCTTC	CASYPTISYNEQFF
.	TRBV28	.	TRBJ1-3	TGTGCCAGCAGTTCCCCGGGACAACTCTCTGGAAACACCATATATTTT	CASSSPGQLSGNTIYF
.	TRBV6-4	once	TRBJ1-2	TGTGCCAGCAGAGGAGGGTTTCCCAACTATGGCTACACCTTC	CASRGGFPNYGYTF
.	TRBV11-2	.	TRBJ1-1	TGTGCCAGCAGCCCCTACGGGAGAGCGGCTGAAGCTTTCTTT	CASSPYGRAAEAFF
.	TRBV29-1	once	TRBJ1-2	TGCAGCGTTGTTATGGTGGAAAGACCGGGACAAGGCTACACCTTC	CSVVMVERPGQGYTF
.	TRBV6-1	.	TRBJ2-7	TGTGCCAGCAGTGACGGCTCCTACGAGCAGTACTTC	CASSDGSYEQYF
.	TRBV4-3	.	TRBJ2-3	TGCGCCAGCAGCGAAGGTCTGCAGGGGTACCAAGATACGCAGTATTTT	CASSEGLQGYQDTQYF
TRBD2	TRBV2	.	TRBJ2-5	TGTGCCAGCAGGCCTCCTAGCGGGGGGCTTCAAGAGACCCAGTACTTC	CASRPPSGGLQETQYF
.	TRBV9	.	TRBJ1-1	TGTGCCAGCAGCGTAGTCGCCGGGAAGGGGGTGGACACTGAAGCTTTCTTT	CASSVVAGKGVDTEAFF
.	TRBV7-9	.	TRBJ2-7	TGTGCCAGCACCTCTGGTAGCTACGAGCAGTACTTC	CASTSGSYEQYF
.	TRBV7-2	.	TRBJ2-2	TGTGCCAGCAGCTTAGTGGCAGGGCCGTTAACCGGGGAGCTGTTTTTT	CASSLVAGPLTGELFF
.	TRBV4-1	.	TRBJ1-1	TGCGCCAGCAGCCAAGTCCAACTGGGGGCTGGGTACACTGAAGCTTTCTTT	CASSQVQLGAGYTEAFF
TRBD2	TRBV5-1	once	TRBJ2-1	TGCGCCAGCAGCTTGGCCGCGGCGGGAGTTAATGAGCAGTTCTTC	CASSLAAAGVNEQFF
.	TRBV6-1	.	TRBJ1-5	TGTGCCAGCAGTGACAGTAACAGGTACCCTAGCAATCAGCCCCAGCATTTT	CASSDSNRYPSNQPQHF
.	TRBV4-1	.	TRBJ1-1	TGCGCCAGCAGCCAAGGGCAGGGCATGACTGAAGCTTTCTTT	CASSQGQGMTEAFF
.	TRBV4-2	.	TRBJ2-3	TGTGCCAGCAGCCAAGATCCAGCCAGCGGAGACACAGATACGCAGTATTTT	CASSQDPASGDTDTQYF
.	TRBV7-2	.	TRBJ2-1	TGTGCCAGCAGCGGGGGGGCCGGGGCCTACAATGAGCAGTTCTTC	CASSGGAGAYNEQFF
TRBD2	TRBV5-5	.	TRBJ2-7	TGTGCCAGCACCCGGGGGGGTGATTTTCCTTACGAGCAGTACTTC	CASTRGGDFPYEQYF
.	TRBV9	.	TRBJ1-3	TGTGCCAGCAGCCCGACACTCTCTGGAAACACCATATATTTT	CASSPTLSGNTIYF
TRBD1	TRBV11-2	.	TRBJ2-7	TGTGCCAGCAGCTCGGGACAGGGCACCTACGAGCAGTACTTC	CASSSGQGTYEQYF
TRBD2	TRBV29-1	.	TRBJ2-1	TGCAGCGTTGTCGCTAGCGGGTTGTCCGGCTCCTACAATGAGCAGTTCTTC	CSVVASGLSGSYNEQFF
TRBD1	TRBV5-1	.	TRBJ1-2	TGCGCCAGCAGCTTGGACGGGACAGTCTATGGCTACACCTTC	CASSLDGTVYGYTF
.	TRBV2	.	TRBJ1-2	TGTGCCAGCAGTGAAGCGCCCACAGGTGGCGCATACTATGGCTACACCTTC	CASSEAPTGGAYYGYTF
.	TRBV10-2	.	TRBJ1-2	TGCGCCAGCAGTGAGTCGGGGCTTCAGAGGTATGGCTACACCTTC	CASSESGLQRYGYTF
.	TRBV7-2	.	TRBJ2-7	TGTGCCAGCAGCTCCTCAGGGGTCGAGCAGTACTTC	CASSSSGVEQYF
.	TRBV10-1	.	TRBJ1-1	TGCGCCAGGACGGACAGACATACCACTGAAGCTTTCTTT	CARTDRHTTEAFF
.	TRBV5-1	.	TRBJ2-2	TGCGCCAGCAGCTGGGAAAAACAGGGTACCGGGGAGCTGTTTTTT	CASSWEKQGTGELFF
.	TRBV29-1	once	TRBJ2-1	TGCAGCGTTGACCTAAAGGGGAAGGGTGAGCAGTTCTTC	CSVDLKGKGEQFF
TRBD1	TRBV19	.	TRBJ2-7	TGTGCCAGTAGTACCCGAGGGGGCCCCCGCTCCTACGAGCAGTACTTC	CASSTRGGPRSYEQYF
TRBD1	TRBV27	.	TRBJ1-1	TGTGCCAGCAGCACAGGGGGGAACACTGAAGCTTTCTTT	CASSTGGNTEAFF
.	TRBV5-1	.	TRBJ2-5	TGCGCCAGCAGCTTGTCCCCGGACCCTCGGGGAGCGCAAGAGACCCAGTACTTC	CASSLSPDPRGAQETQYF
TRBD1	TRBV19	.	TRBJ2-1	TGTGCCAGTAGTCCCCCCGGACAGGGTCCCCATGAGCAGTTCTTC	CASSPPGQGPHEQFF
.	TRBV18	.	TRBJ1-1	TGTGCCAGCTCACCACTAGGGGAAAACACTGAAGCTTTCTTT	CASSPLGENTEAFF
.	TRBV27	.	TRBJ2-5	TGTGCCAGCGGTATAGACAGGCCACCCGCGGGGACCCAGTACTTC	CASGIDRPPAGTQYF
.	TRBV5-6	.	TRBJ1-4	TGTGCCAGCAGCTTGGTGGGGGACTCAACTAATGAAAAACTGTTTTTT	CASSLVGDSTNEKLFF
TRBD2	TRBV2	.	TRBJ2-5	TGTGCCATCCGGAGGGAGTTAGCGGGTCGGGAGACCCAGTACTTC	CAIRRELAGRETQYF
TRBD1	TRBV7-6	.	TRBJ1-1	TGTGCCAGCAGCTCCGGGACAGGTGGCACTGAAGCTTTCTTT	CASSSGTGGTEAFF